A selection of T cell receptor beta chains follows, all from one sample in a study of graft-versus-host responses after intestinal transplantation. The table came from immunoSEQ multiplex PCR; TCRdb's copy has only in-frame clones and leaves some out. The repertoire holds about 11,000 clones, with 31% as singletons. Here the sequenced sample was alloreactive CD4+ T cells from a mixed lymphocyte reaction culture, taken before transplantation. The receptors here all came from a human patient who was an organ donor for intestinal transplantation. Each CDR3 is given with its conserved first and last residue. A D gene is named only where the DNA matches it firmly. Size tells how often a clone was seen (once, few, many) or the class of an expanded clone, and some rows leave it out.

>TRBD1|TRBV7-2|TRBJ2-7|once
CASSYHRDRVNEQYF
TGTGCCAGCAGCTACCACCGGGACAGGGTCAACGAGCAGTACTTC
>NA|TRBV19|TRBJ1-5|NA
CASSIRQNNQPQHF
TGTGCCAGTAGTATACGCCAGAACAATCAGCCCCAGCATTTT
>NA|TRBV7-2|TRBJ1-2|few
CASSLRGEAYGYTF
TGTGCCAGCAGCTTGCGCGGGGAGGCGTATGGCTACACCTTC
>NA|TRBV7-9|TRBJ1-4|medium-sized
CASSLEYGKLFF
TGTGCCAGCAGCTTAGAGTACGGAAAACTGTTTTTT
>TRBD1|TRBV11-3|TRBJ2-5|NA
CASSGDRETQYF
TGTGCCAGCAGCGGGGACAGAGAGACCCAGTACTTC
>TRBD1|TRBV4-3|TRBJ2-7|NA
CASSPRQGPYEQYF
TGCGCCAGCAGCCCCCGACAGGGGCCCTACGAGCAGTACTTC
>NA|TRBV30|TRBJ2-3|NA
CAWTTSRDTQYF
TGTGCCTGGACCACTAGCCGGGATACGCAGTATTTT
>NA|TRBV4-1|TRBJ2-7|once
CASSRLTGGESYEQYF
TGCGCCAGCTCTCGCCTTACGGGGGGCGAATCCTACGAGCAGTACTTC
>NA|TRBV11-3|TRBJ1-5|NA
CASSLAMIGQPQHF
TGTGCCAGCAGCTTAGCGATGATCGGTCAGCCCCAGCATTTT
>TRBD1|TRBV18|TRBJ1-1|few
CASSPGQSTEAFF
TGTGCCAGCTCACCGGGACAGTCAACTGAAGCTTTCTTT
>NA|TRBV28|TRBJ2-5|few
CASSWAGSVRTQYF
TGTGCCAGCAGTTGGGCCGGATCCGTGAGGACCCAGTACTTC
>TRBD1|TRBV5-1|TRBJ1-1|medium-sized
CASSWDRGLTEAFF
TGCGCCAGCAGCTGGGACAGGGGGTTGACTGAAGCTTTCTTT
>NA|TRBV5-4|TRBJ2-3|few
CASSSSWTSDTQYF
TGTGCCAGCAGCTCGTCCTGGACATCAGATACGCAGTATTTT
>TRBD2|TRBV6-5|TRBJ2-5|few
CASRKVGGGVETQYF
TGTGCCAGCAGAAAAGTGGGCGGGGGGGTGGAGACCCAGTACTTC
>NA|TRBV19|TRBJ1-5|few
CASSIDPRGGNQPQHF
TGTGCCAGTAGTATAGATCCCAGGGGTGGCAATCAGCCCCAGCATTTT
>TRBD2|TRBV5-1|TRBJ2-2|NA
CASNRRGASYTGELFF
TGCGCCAGCAACCGGCGGGGGGCCAGTTACACCGGGGAGCTGTTTTTT
>NA|TRBV7-9|TRBJ1-2|NA
CASSLRDHHHGYTF
TGTGCCAGCAGCTTGCGGGACCATCACCATGGCTACACCTTC
>TRBD2|TRBV7-6|TRBJ2-7|few
CASSLGLAGRSYEQYF
TGTGCCAGCAGCTTAGGCCTAGCGGGGAGATCCTACGAGCAGTACTTC
>NA|TRBV18|TRBJ1-2|NA
CASSGRHYGYTF
TGTGCCAGCTCGGGGCGACACTATGGCTACACCTTC
>NA|TRBV2|TRBJ1-1|NA
CASKIQANTEAFF
TGTGCCAGCAAGATACAGGCAAACACTGAAGCTTTCTTT
>NA|TRBV7-8|TRBJ2-3|NA
CASSMPPRGTDTQYF
TGTGCCAGCAGCATGCCCCCCCGGGGCACAGATACGCAGTATTTT
>NA|TRBV11-2|TRBJ2-7|NA
CASSLVLASFDEQYF
TGTGCCAGCAGCTTAGTATTGGCTAGCTTCGACGAGCAGTACTTC
>NA|TRBV30|TRBJ1-4|NA
CASNVGGGDEKLFF
TGTGCCTCCAACGTGGGGGGAGGGGATGAAAAACTGTTTTTT
>NA|TRBV27|TRBJ2-6|NA
CASRRQARSGANVLTF
TGTGCCAGCAGGCGACAGGCCCGCTCTGGGGCCAACGTCCTGACTTTC
>TRBD1|TRBV7-9|TRBJ1-2|medium-sized
CASSLDGWTGGYTF
TGTGCCAGCAGCTTAGATGGTTGGACAGGTGGCTACACCTTC
>NA|TRBV28|TRBJ1-4|NA
CASSPGREKLFF
TGTGCCAGCAGCCCAGGGCGGGAAAAACTGTTTTTT
>NA|TRBV5-4|TRBJ2-6|NA
CASSQGAGAGGANVLTF
TGTGCCAGCAGCCAAGGTGCGGGGGCGGGTGGGGCCAACGTCCTGACTTTC